This T cell receptor (beta chain) was captured in a study of cytotoxic CD8 clonotypes in ibrutinib-treated CLL. As for the study in general: Among responders, roughly 25 were partial and 2 complete; after median around 68 months, around 14 stayed remitted and around twelve progressed. Study-wide results and caveats: Under treatment, the uncommon public clonotypes either contracted or remained stable. Clonality was higher at baseline than in age-matched healthy donors and tracked circulating CD8+ T-cell counts.

The ends were cut back, 6 bases at V and 2 bases at J, with 14 bases in the middle. CDR3 size: 15 residues. CDR1 and CDR2 from the germline V gene are SGHRS and YFSETQ. T cells were sequenced at a targeted depth of 1 in 200,000 to 1 in 1 million. Sequencing was performed with immunoSEQ multiplex PCR; in TCRdb, only in-frame clones are kept and a portion is missing. The table lists 130,000 or so clones, 75% to 85% of them singletons, with over 10% in the top ten. A remark on this clone: Its antigen remains unknown.

The clonotype was recovered from a human donor with chronic lymphocytic leukemia. Source: PBMCs, taken after 12 months of ibrutinib treatment. The V gene is TRBV5-1, the J gene TRBJ2-2, with a possible D match to TRBD1 (6 bases). The CDR3 here is CASKPGATNTGELFF. The CDR3 coding sequence is TGCGCCAGCAAGCCAGGGGCCACTAACACCGGGGAGCTGTTTTTT.